The 18 T cell receptor beta chains below all came from one sample that was sequenced in a study of T-cell memory formation after mild COVID-19. TCRdb itself ran the 5' RACE reads through MiXCR, one entry per CDR3 protein. Of fewer than 110,000 distinct CDR3 sequences in the sample, around 14% are singletons; the top ten hold about 39%. The sequenced material came from PBMCs or a T cell subset sorted from them (not recorded which). The receptors shown here come from a man aged 18 to 35 who had mild COVID-19 (a few samples of this study predate the infection). Cell type and time point are not known.

The rearrangement links TRBV11-2 to TRBJ2-7; D remains unclear. V shed 0 bases and J shed 3 bases, with 9 bases lying between them. The CDR3 runs to 14 residues. CDR1 and CDR2 (germline): SGHAT, FQNNGV. CDR3 sequence: CASSLEFGYYEQYF. Here the CDR3 DNA reads TGTGCCAGCAGCTTAGAGTTCGGTTACTACGAGCAGTACTTC. Full variable domain (outside the CDR3, taken from reference TRBV11-2 and TRBJ2-7): EAGVAQSPRYKIIEKRQSVAFWCNPISGHATLYWYQQILGQGPKLLIQFQNNGVVDDSQLPKDRFSAERLKGVDSTLKIQPAKLEDSAVYLCASSLEFGYYEQYFGPGTRLTVT.

There are many counts of this clonotype. The genes are TRBV29-1 and TRBJ2-3; 10 bases line up with TRBD2. J gave up 5 bases and V 4 bases, and 9 bases lay outside the gene matches. CDR3 length: 15 amino acids. The V gene's germline CDR1 is SQVTM and CDR2 ANQGSEA. CDR3 DNA: TGCAGCGTTGGAGGCCTAGCGGGGGTTCGAGATACGCAGTATTTT. It yields the protein CSVGGLAGVRDTQYF.

The chain carries TRBV14 and TRBJ2-3; no reliable D call. The CDR3 has 14 residues. Looked up from germline, CDR1 is SGHDN and CDR2 is FVKESK. The V and J ends lost 8 bases and 2 bases respectively, with 14 bases between them. CDR3 sequence reads: CASSPPWHTDTQYF. The DNA of the CDR3 is TGTGCCAGCTCCCCTCCTTGGCACACAGATACGCAGTATTTT.

This clonotype came up many times. The rearrangement links TRBV9 to TRBJ1-3; weak D call: TRBD1 (5 bases). The CDR3 loop spans 13 amino acids. Germline CDR1 SGDLS, CDR2 YYNGEE. V dropped 5 bases and J dropped 2 bases, with 8 bases sitting between them. CDR3 amino acids: CASSWGAGNTIYF. The CDR3 region has the DNA TGTGCCAGCAGTTGGGGCGCTGGAAACACCATATATTTT.

This clonotype was counted between two and nine times. V is TRBV6-5 and J is TRBJ1-6; 7 bases line up with TRBD1. The CDR3 contains 14 residues. Germline loops: CDR1 MNHEY, CDR2 SVGAGI. J lost 10 bases, V lost 7 bases, and 10 bases had no gene match. CDR3 nucleotides: TGTGCCAGCACATCAGGGGGTCTGGGATCACCCCTCCACTTT. Translated, it gives CASTSGGLGSPLHF.

This clonotype has just a few counts. This chain uses TRBV7-6 with TRBJ2-1, with 9 bases fitting TRBD2. Looked up from germline, CDR1 is SGHVS and CDR2 is FNYEAQ. After removal of 4 bases from V and 8 bases from J, the junction contained 12 bases not matched to a gene. The length of the CDR3 is 16 residues. In DNA, the CDR3 is TGTGCCAGCAGCTCGAGTCCGGGCGGGGGGGGAGATGAGCAGTTCTTC. Its protein is CASSSSPGGGGDEQFF.

This clonotype appeared a few times. This chain joins TRBV12-3 or TRBV12-4 and TRBJ1-1; 10 bases match TRBD1. CDR3 length: 16 residues. V was pared by 4 bases and J by 5 bases, with 10 bases of the junction left unmatched. This CDR3 is CASSSPGTGEVTEAFF. The CDR3 nucleotides read TGTGCCAGCAGTTCCCCCGGGACAGGGGAGGTTACTGAAGCTTTCTTT.

This clonotype was found a few times. The rearrangement joins TRBV7-2 to TRBJ2-5, with D possibly matching TRBD2 (7 bases). Germline loops: CDR1 SGHTA, CDR2 FQGNSA. The CDR3 totals 15 residues. Trimming took 1 base from V and 1 from J, leaving 10 bases between them. The CDR3 sequence: CASSLGGGAQETQYF. CDR3 nucleotide sequence: TGTGCCAGCAGCTTAGGAGGGGGGGCCCAAGAGACCCAGTACTTC.

The chain combines TRBV18 with TRBJ2-7; a possible D gene is TRBD1 (5 bases). Trimming took off 4 bases at V and 2 bases at J, with 15 bases between the two ends. The germline V gene encodes CDR1 KGHSH and CDR2 LQKENI. This CDR3 is 15 amino acids long. The CDR3 DNA follows: TGTGCCAGCTCACGTAGGGGAACAGAGGCCTACGAGCAGTACTTC. This encodes CASSRRGTEAYEQYF.

This clonotype was detected only a few times. The V call is TRBV7-3, the J call TRBJ1-1; 8 positions agree with TRBD1. This CDR3 region has 15 residues. Trimming took 6 bases from V and 0 from J; bases not matched to a gene: 6. Germline values: CDR1 SGHTA, CDR2 FQGTGA. The CDR3 DNA reads TGTGCCAGCAGTTCAGGGGGCGCGGTGAACACTGAAGCTTTCTTT. This sequence encodes CASSSGGAVNTEAFF. Full variable domain (remainder filled in from reference TRBV7-3 and TRBJ1-1): GAGVSQTPSNKVTEKGKYVELRCDPISGHTALYWYRQSLGQGPEFLIYFQGTGAADDSGLPNDRFFAVRPEGSVSTLKIQRTERGDSAVYLCASSSGGAVNTEAFFGQGTRLTVV.

This clonotype was counted ten times or more. Here the CDR3 DNA reads TGTGCCGGCCGGGAGCGTCACGATCGAGTTGAAGCTTTCTTT. It codes for CAGRERHDRVEAFF. The chain recombines TRBV10-3 with TRBJ1-1, with unresolved D. This CDR3 has 14 amino acids. Deletions cut 11 bases from V and 7 bases from J, with 23 bases between. Germline V lookup: CDR1 ENHRY, CDR2 SYGVKD.

The chain joins TRBV4-1 to TRBJ2-7; 7 bases fit TRBD2. The junction had 4 bases not matched to a gene; V was cut back by 3 bases and J by 2 bases. This CDR3 is 14 amino acids long. The germline gives CDR1 MGHRA, CDR2 YSYEKL. The CDR3 loop is CASSQRGTTYEQYF. CDR3 coding DNA: TGCGCCAGCAGCCAGCGAGGGACTACCTACGAGCAGTACTTC.

This clonotype occurred a few times. V usage is TRBV7-9 and J usage is TRBJ2-1, with 7 bases lining up with TRBD2. The V gene's germline CDR1 is SEHNR and CDR2 FQNEAQ (reference sequence). This CDR3 is 15 amino acids long. V dropped 5 bases and J dropped 1; count of bases not matched to a gene: 5. The CDR3 region is CASSLGTISYNEQFF. In DNA form, the CDR3 reads TGTGCCAGCAGCCTGGGGACTATATCCTACAATGAGCAGTTCTTC.

In nucleotides, the CDR3 is TGTGCCAGCAGTTCCCGACCACTGGGGGTCCATCAGCCCCAGCATTTT. Protein product: CASSSRPLGVHQPQHF. This chain links TRBV27 with TRBJ1-5, with D possibly matching TRBD1 (5 bases). V shed 4 bases and J shed 5 bases, with 18 bases lying between them. Germline V gene lookup returns CDR1 MNHEY and CDR2 SMNVEV (reference sequence). This CDR3 comprises 16 residues.

This clonotype showed up just a few times. This chain uses TRBV11-1 with TRBJ1-1, with 7 positions matching TRBD1. The CDR3 is 14 amino acids. Germline CDR1 is SGHAT and CDR2 is FQDESV (reference sequence). V lost 5 bases to trimming and J lost 0 bases; unmatched junction nucleotides: 3. The CDR3 DNA follows: TGTGCCAGCAGCGCCAGGGGGATGAACACTGAAGCTTTCTTT. Protein sequence: CASSARGMNTEAFF. Full variable domain (remainder filled in from reference TRBV11-1 and TRBJ1-1): EAEVAQSPRYKITEKSQAVAFWCDPISGHATLYWYRQILGQGPELLVQFQDESVVDDSQLPKDRFSAERLKGVDSTLKIQPAELGDSAMYLCASSARGMNTEAFFGQGTRLTVV.

This clonotype was seen at least ten times. CDR3 DNA: TGTGCCAGCAGGGGATGGGGTAACAACAATGAGCAGTTCTTC. It translates to CASRGWGNNNEQFF. The chain combines TRBV21-1 with TRBJ2-1. TRBV21-1 is shown as a pseudogene. The CDR3 is 14 residues long.

The chain couples TRBV5-1 to TRBJ2-5, with D maybe TRBD1 (6 bases). The germline V and J ends were trimmed by 2 bases and 5 bases, with 13 bases remaining between them. Germline-derived CDR1 and CDR2 are SGHRS and YFSETQ. This CDR3 comprises 14 residues. CDR3 protein: CASSLLGALETQYF. CDR3 nucleotides: TGCGCCAGCAGCTTACTGGGGGCGTTGGAGACCCAGTACTTC.

The rearrangement joins TRBV7-9 to TRBJ2-4; D may be TRBD2 (6 bases). Germline CDR1 SEHNR, CDR2 FQNEAQ (reference sequence). The CDR3 length is 12 residues. Trimming took off 5 bases at V and 8 bases at J, with 10 bases between the two ends. For the CDR3, the DNA is TGTGCCAGCAGCGGGGGGTTGGACATTCAGTACTTC. Protein product: CASSGGLDIQYF.